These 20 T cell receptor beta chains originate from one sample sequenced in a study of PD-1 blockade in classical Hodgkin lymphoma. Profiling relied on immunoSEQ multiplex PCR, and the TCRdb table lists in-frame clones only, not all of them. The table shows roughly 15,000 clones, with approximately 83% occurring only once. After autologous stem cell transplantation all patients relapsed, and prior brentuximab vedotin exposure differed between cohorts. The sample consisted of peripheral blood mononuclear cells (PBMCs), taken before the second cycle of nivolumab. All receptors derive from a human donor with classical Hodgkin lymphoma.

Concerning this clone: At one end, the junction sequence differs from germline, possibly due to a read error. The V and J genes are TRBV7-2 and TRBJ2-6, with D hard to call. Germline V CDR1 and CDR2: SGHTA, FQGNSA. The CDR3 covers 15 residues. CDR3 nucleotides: TGTGCCAGCAGCAGCCCAATCGATCTCGACAAAGTCGGGCCATTC. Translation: CASSSPIDLDKVGPF.

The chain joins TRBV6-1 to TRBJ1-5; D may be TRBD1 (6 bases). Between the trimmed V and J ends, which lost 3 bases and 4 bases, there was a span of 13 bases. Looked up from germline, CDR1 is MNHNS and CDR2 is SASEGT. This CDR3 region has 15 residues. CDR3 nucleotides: TGTGCCAGCAGTGAGGTAGGGGGTGGAAATCAGCCCCAGCATTTT. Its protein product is CASSEVGGGNQPQHF.

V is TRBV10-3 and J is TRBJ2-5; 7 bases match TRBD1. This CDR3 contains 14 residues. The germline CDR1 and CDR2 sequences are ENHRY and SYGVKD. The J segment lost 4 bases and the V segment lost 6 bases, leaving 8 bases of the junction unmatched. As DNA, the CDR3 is TGTGCCATCAGCCCTACAGGGGTTGGAGAGACCCAGTACTTC. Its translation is CAISPTGVGETQYF.

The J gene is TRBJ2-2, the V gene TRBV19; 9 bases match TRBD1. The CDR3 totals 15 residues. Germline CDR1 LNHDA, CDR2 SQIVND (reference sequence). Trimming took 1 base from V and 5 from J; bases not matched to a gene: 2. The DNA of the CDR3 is TGTGCCAGTAGTATAGGCGGACAGGGGACCGGGGAGCTGTTTTTT. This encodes CASSIGGQGTGELFF.

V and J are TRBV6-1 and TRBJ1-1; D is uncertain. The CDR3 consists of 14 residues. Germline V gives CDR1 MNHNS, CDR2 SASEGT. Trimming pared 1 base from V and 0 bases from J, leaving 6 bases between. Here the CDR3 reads CASSEVGLNTEAFF. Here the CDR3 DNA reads TGTGCCAGCAGTGAAGTGGGCTTGAACACTGAAGCTTTCTTT.

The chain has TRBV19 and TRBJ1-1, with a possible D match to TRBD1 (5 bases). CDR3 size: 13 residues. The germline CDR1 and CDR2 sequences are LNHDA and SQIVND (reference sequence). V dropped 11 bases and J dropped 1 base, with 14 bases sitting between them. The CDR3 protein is CAVQGLANTEAFF. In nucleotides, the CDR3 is TGTGCCGTTCAGGGCTTGGCGAACACTGAAGCTTTCTTT.

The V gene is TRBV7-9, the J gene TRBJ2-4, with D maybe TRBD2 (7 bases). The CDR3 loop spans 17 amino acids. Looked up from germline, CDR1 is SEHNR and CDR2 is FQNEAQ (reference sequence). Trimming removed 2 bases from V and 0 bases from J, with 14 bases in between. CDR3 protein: CASSLLGRGTAKNIQYF. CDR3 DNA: TGTGCCAGCAGCTTATTGGGGAGGGGGACAGCCAAAAACATTCAGTACTTC. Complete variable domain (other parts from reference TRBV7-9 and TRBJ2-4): DTGVSQNPRHKITKRGQNVTFRCDPISEHNRLYWYRQTLGQGPEFLTYFQNEAQLEKSRLLSDRFSAERPKGSFSTLEIQRTEQGDSAMYLCASSLLGRGTAKNIQYFGAGTRLSVL.

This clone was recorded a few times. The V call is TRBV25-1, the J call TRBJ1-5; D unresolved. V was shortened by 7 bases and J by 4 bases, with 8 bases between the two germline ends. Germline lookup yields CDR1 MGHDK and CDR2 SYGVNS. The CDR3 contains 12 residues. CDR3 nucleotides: TGTGCCAGCACTAGAGGGAATCAGCCCCAGCATTTT. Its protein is CASTRGNQPQHF.

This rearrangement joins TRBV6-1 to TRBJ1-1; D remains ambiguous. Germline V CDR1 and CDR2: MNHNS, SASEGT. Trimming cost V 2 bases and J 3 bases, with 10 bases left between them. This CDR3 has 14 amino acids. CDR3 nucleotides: TGTGCCAGCAGTGAAAGGGAAGGGTACACTGAAGCTTTCTTT. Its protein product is CASSEREGYTEAFF.

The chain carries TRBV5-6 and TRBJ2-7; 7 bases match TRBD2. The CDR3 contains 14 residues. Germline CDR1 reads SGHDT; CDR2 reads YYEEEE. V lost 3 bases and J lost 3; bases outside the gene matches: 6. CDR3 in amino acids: CASSSGEGHYEQYF. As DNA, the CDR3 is TGTGCCAGCAGCTCGGGGGAGGGCCACTACGAGCAGTACTTC.

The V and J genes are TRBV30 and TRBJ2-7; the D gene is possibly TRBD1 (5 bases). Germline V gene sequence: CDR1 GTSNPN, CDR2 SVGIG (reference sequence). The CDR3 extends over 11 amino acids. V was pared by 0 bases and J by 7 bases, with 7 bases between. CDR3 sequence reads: CAWSVRQEQYF. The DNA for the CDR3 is TGTGCCTGGAGTGTACGACAGGAGCAGTACTTC.

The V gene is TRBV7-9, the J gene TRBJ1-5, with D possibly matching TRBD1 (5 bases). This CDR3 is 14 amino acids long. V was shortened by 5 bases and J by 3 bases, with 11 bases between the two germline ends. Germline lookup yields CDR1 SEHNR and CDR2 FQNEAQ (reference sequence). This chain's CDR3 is CASSASGTNQPQHF. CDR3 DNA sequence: TGTGCCAGCAGCGCCTCGGGGACCAATCAGCCCCAGCATTTT.

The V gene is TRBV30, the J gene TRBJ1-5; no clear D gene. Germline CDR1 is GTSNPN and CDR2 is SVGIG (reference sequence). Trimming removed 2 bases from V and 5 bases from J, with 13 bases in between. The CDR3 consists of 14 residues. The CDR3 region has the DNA TGTGCCTGGAGTCTGGCAGCAAGGGATCAGCCCCAGCATTTT. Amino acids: CAWSLAARDQPQHF.

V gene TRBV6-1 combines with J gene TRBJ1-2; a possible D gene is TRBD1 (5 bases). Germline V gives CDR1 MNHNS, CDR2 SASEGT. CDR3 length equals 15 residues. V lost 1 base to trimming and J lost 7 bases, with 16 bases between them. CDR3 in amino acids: CASSEVYQGVAGYTF. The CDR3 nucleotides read TGTGCCAGCAGTGAAGTATATCAGGGAGTCGCTGGCTACACCTTC.

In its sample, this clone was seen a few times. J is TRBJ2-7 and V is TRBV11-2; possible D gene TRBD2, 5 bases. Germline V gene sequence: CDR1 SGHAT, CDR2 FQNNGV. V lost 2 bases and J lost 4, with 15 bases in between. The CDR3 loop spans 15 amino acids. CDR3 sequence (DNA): TGTGCCAGCAGCTTATATACTAGTGCTGGGTACGAGCAGTACTTC. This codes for CASSLYTSAGYEQYF.

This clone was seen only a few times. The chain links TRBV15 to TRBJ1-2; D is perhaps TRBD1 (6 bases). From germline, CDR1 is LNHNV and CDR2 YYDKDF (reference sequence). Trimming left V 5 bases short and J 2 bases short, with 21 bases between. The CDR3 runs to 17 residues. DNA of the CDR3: TGTGCCACCAGCTTACCGTGGGGGCGGAAGACCAACTATGGCTACACCTTC. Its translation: CATSLPWGRKTNYGYTF.

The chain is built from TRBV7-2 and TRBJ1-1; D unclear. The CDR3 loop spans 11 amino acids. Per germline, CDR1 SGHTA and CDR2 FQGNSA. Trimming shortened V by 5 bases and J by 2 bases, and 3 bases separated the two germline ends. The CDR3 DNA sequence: TGTGCCAGCAGCCACAACACTGAAGCTTTCTTT. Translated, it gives CASSHNTEAFF.

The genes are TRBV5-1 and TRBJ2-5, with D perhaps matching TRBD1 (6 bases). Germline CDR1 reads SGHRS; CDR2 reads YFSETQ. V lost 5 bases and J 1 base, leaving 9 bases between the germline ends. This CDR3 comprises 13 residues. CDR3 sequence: CASRQGAQETQYF. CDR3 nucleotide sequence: TGCGCCAGCAGACAGGGCGCCCAAGAGACCCAGTACTTC.

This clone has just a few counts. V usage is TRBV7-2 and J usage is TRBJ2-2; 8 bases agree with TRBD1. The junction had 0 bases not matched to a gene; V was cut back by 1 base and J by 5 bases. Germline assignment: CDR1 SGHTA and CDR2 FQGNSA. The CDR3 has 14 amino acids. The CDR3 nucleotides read TGTGCCAGCAGCTTAGACAGGGGGACCGGGGAGCTGTTTTTT. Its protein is CASSLDRGTGELFF.

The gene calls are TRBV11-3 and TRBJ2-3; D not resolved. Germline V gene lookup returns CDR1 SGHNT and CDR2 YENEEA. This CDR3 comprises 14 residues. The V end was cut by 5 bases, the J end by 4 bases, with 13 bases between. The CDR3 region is CASSLGGFPDTQYF. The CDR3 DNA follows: TGTGCCAGCAGCCTGGGTGGGTTCCCAGATACGCAGTATTTT.